The next 18 T cell receptor beta chains were all read from a single sample in a study of immune evolution from preneoplasia to lung adenocarcinoma (dated by TCRdb to 2020 to 2022). Receptors were amplified or captured by the immunoSEQ multiplex PCR assay. Here the immuneACCESS table is served through TCRdb, limited to in-frame sequences with V and J called. Missing clones are a known gap in these copies; in checked studies unresolved V genes cover under half, and the rest lacks a known reason. The sample table holds some 2,500 clones, of which under 85% were seen once. The ten largest make up 3.5% of the sample. Source material: FFPE adjacent normal lung tissue. The receptors come from an elderly person with lung adenocarcinoma.

This chain connects TRBV7-9 to TRBJ2-3; 14 positions match TRBD2. J lost 4 bases, V lost 6 bases, and 9 bases had no gene match. The germline V gene encodes CDR1 SEHNR and CDR2 FQNEAQ (reference sequence). This CDR3 region has 17 residues. Here the CDR3 DNA reads TGTGCCAGCAGTTCCTACGCGGGACTAGCGGGAGCAGATACGCAGTATTTT. This translates into CASSSYAGLAGADTQYF.

The rearrangement uses TRBV11-2 and TRBJ2-6; D call uncertain. The CDR3 contains 15 residues. With 5 bases removed from V and 2 bases from J, the gap between germline ends came to 10 bases. CDR1 is SGHAT and CDR2 is FQNNGV in the germline V gene. CDR3 nucleotides: TGTGCCAGCAGCGGAATTGGGGCTGGGGCCAACGTCCTGACTTTC. Translation: CASSGIGAGANVLTF.

The chain combines TRBV5-4 with TRBJ2-7; D perhaps matches TRBD1 (5 bases). Germline lookup yields CDR1 SGHNT and CDR2 YYREEE (reference sequence). With 4 bases removed from V and 2 bases from J, the gap between germline ends came to 16 bases. The CDR3 sequence is 15 residues long. The CDR3 nucleotides are TGTGCCAGCAGCGGAAAGTCAGGGTTTACCTACGAGCAGTACTTC. Translated, it gives CASSGKSGFTYEQYF.

This clone was found a few times. As DNA, the CDR3 is TGTGCCAGCAGCCACACAGGGATTCTCCAATATGAGCAGTTCTTC. Its translation is CASSHTGILQYEQFF. This chain links TRBV28 with TRBJ2-1; D may be TRBD1 (6 bases). The V and J ends lost 6 bases and 8 bases respectively, with 20 bases between them. The CDR3 contains 15 residues. CDR1 and CDR2 from the germline V gene are MDHEN and SYDVKM.

This clone was counted only a few times. This chain joins TRBV4-2 and TRBJ2-1; 8 bases match TRBD2. Germline trimming cut 4 bases from V and 9 bases from J; bases unmatched to any gene: 8. The CDR3 length is 14 residues. Germline-derived CDR1 and CDR2 are LGHNA and YNFKEQ. CDR3 sequence reads: CASSPTRSGSEQFF. The CDR3 nucleotides are TGTGCCAGCAGCCCGACTAGGAGCGGGAGTGAGCAGTTCTTC.

This chain uses TRBV11-3 with TRBJ2-7, with D unresolved. The germline CDR1 and CDR2 sequences are SGHNT and YENEEA. The CDR3 is made up of 12 amino acids. Deletions cut 2 bases from V and 4 bases from J, with 6 bases between. This CDR3 is CASSLQVYEQYF. In DNA, the CDR3 is TGTGCCAGCAGCTTACAAGTGTACGAGCAGTACTTC. Based on the CDR3 plus reference TRBV11-3 and TRBJ2-7, the full variable domain is EAGVVQSPRYKIIEKKQPVAFWCNPISGHNTLYWYLQNLGQGPELLIRYENEEAVDDSQLPKDRFSAERLKGVDSTLKIQPAELGDSAVYLCASSLQVYEQYFGPGTRLTVT.

The chain combines TRBV6-6 with TRBJ1-6, with a tentative D call TRBD1 (5 bases). The germline CDR1 and CDR2 sequences are MNHNY and SVGAGI (reference sequence). V was cut by 2 bases and J by 0 bases, with 5 bases left in between. This CDR3 region has 15 residues. CDR3 in DNA: TGTGCCAGCAGTTACGGGGGCTCCTATAATTCACCCCTCCACTTT. It specifies CASSYGGSYNSPLHF.

This clone has a handful of counts. In DNA, the CDR3 is TGCGCCAGCAGCCAAGCCAGGGGGAGGGGGGGGATCTACGAGCAGTACTTC. Its translation: CASSQARGRGGIYEQYF. This chain joins TRBV4-1 and TRBJ2-7; perhaps D is TRBD1 or TRBD2 (7 bases each). The V gene's germline CDR1 is MGHRA and CDR2 YSYEKL. The CDR3 sequence is 17 residues long. V lost 1 base and J lost 3, with 19 bases in between.

This clone was picked up one time. V gene TRBV5-6 combines with J gene TRBJ1-5; a possible D gene is TRBD1 (6 bases). The V gene's germline CDR1 is SGHDT and CDR2 YYEEEE. The ends were cut back, 4 bases at V and 2 bases at J, with 22 bases in the middle. CDR3 length equals 18 residues. The chain's CDR3 is CASSRARGGGLGNQPQHF. The CDR3 DNA follows: TGTGCCAGCAGCCGTGCTCGGGGGGGCGGGCTGGGCAATCAGCCCCAGCATTTT.

In regard to this clone: The junction departs from germline at one end; a sequencing error may be responsible. The rearrangement links TRBV5-4 to TRBJ2-7; 14 bases match TRBD2. The CDR3 is 16 residues long. From germline, CDR1 is SGHNT and CDR2 YYREEE (reference sequence). The CDR3 loop reads CASSLGLAGASYEQYF. The CDR3 coding sequence is TGTGCCAGCAGTTTGGGACTAGCGGGGGCCTCCTACGAGCAGTACTTC.

The J gene is TRBJ2-2, the V gene TRBV29-1; the match to TRBD1 covers 7 bases. V trimming: 6 bases; J trimming: 2 bases; junction bases outside the gene matches: 6. Germline V CDR1 and CDR2: SQVTM, ANQGSEA. This CDR3 region has 14 residues. The CDR3 nucleotides are TGCAGCGTCATCCGGGACAGTAACACCGGGGAGCTGTTTTTT. Amino acids: CSVIRDSNTGELFF.

J is TRBJ2-7 and V is TRBV6-1; 10 nucleotides match TRBD2. CDR3 length: 15 amino acids. V shed 2 bases, J shed 7 bases, and the junction held 8 bases outside the gene matches. CDR1 and CDR2 from the germline V gene are MNHNS and SASEGT. As DNA, the CDR3 is TGTGCCAGCAGTGAAACTAGCGGGACAGCTGGGGAGCAGTACTTC. Translated, it gives CASSETSGTAGEQYF.

V usage is TRBV5-1 and J usage is TRBJ1-1, with D perhaps TRBD1 (6 bases). In germline, CDR1 is SGHRS, CDR2 YFSETQ. The CDR3 length is 14 residues. The ends were cut back, 3 bases at V and 0 bases at J, with 9 bases in the middle. Here the CDR3 DNA reads TGCGCCAGCAGCTACGGACAGCTGAACACTGAAGCTTTCTTT. Translated, it gives CASSYGQLNTEAFF.

Comment on this clone: One end of the junction fails to match germline, which may point to a read error. The chain couples TRBV5-1 to TRBJ2-1; D is unresolved. The CDR3 has 14 residues. Germline V CDR1 and CDR2: SGHRS, YFSETQ. For the CDR3, the DNA is TGCGCCAGCAGGTTGGGTATTACCTACAATGAGCAGTTCTTC. It yields the protein CASRLGITYNEQFF.

Comment on this clone: One junction end disagrees with the germline gene, perhaps due to a read error. This chain uses TRBV11-3 with TRBJ2-3; 8 positions match TRBD2. CDR3 length: 14 amino acids. The germline CDR1 and CDR2 sequences are SGHNT and YENEEA. The CDR3 protein is CASRLASGGDTQYF. The CDR3, as DNA: TGTGCCAGCAGATTAGCCAGCGGGGGAGATACGCAGTATTTT.

V gene TRBV7-8 combines with J gene TRBJ2-7; unclear D gene. CDR3 length equals 16 residues. V lost 5 bases to trimming and J lost 0 bases, with 17 bases between them. The germline CDR1 and CDR2 sequences are SGHVS and FQNEAQ. In nucleotides, the CDR3 is TGTGCCAGCAGCACGGCTACCGGTTACCCCTCCTACGAGCAGTACTTC. It encodes CASSTATGYPSYEQYF.

The sample holds a few counts of this clone. The chain uses TRBV11-2 and TRBJ1-5; a weak D match, TRBD1 (5 bases). CDR3 length equals 15 residues. Germline V CDR1 and CDR2: SGHAT, FQNNGV. Trimming cost V 0 bases and J 6 bases, with 12 bases left between them. CDR3 nucleotide sequence: TGTGCCAGCAGCTTAGAAGGGACCCGCGGTCAGCCCCAGCATTTT. Translation gives CASSLEGTRGQPQHF.

The chain is built from TRBV10-3 and TRBJ2-7; D gene ambiguous. Germline CDR1 and CDR2: ENHRY and SYGVKD. This CDR3 is 14 amino acids long. Trimming left V 4 bases short and J 2 bases short, with 12 bases between. This CDR3 is CAISGATSTYEQYF. Here the CDR3 DNA reads TGTGCCATCAGTGGGGCCACTTCCACCTACGAGCAGTACTTC.